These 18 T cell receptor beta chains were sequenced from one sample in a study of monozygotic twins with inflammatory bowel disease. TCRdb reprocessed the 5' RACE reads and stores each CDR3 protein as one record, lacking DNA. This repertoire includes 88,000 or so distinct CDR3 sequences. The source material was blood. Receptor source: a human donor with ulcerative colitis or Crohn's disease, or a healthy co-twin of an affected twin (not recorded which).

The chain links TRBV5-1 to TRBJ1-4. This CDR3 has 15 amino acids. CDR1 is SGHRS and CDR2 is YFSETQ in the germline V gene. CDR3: CASSSWFSTNEKLFF.

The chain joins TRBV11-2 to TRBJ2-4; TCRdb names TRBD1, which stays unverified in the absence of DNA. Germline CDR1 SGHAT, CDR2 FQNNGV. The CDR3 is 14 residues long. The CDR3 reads CASSSNRVGNMQYF.

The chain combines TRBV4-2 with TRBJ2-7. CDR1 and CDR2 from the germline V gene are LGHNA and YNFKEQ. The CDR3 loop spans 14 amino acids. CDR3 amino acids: CASSQDGTSDEQYF.

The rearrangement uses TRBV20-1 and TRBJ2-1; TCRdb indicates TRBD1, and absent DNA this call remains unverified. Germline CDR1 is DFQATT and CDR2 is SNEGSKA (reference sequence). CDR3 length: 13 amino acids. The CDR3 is CSATGHLYNEQFF.

The CDR3 region is CASSLTSGGSFYEQYF. The rearrangement joins TRBV12-3 or TRBV12-4 to TRBJ2-7; TCRdb designates TRBD2, a call that cannot be tested without DNA. The CDR3 runs 16 residues.

The CDR3 is CASSETGEYHNEQFF. The chain uses TRBV6-1 and TRBJ2-1; the D call from TCRdb, TRBD1, cannot be confirmed without DNA. The CDR3 covers 15 residues. Germline values: CDR1 MNHNS, CDR2 SASEGT.

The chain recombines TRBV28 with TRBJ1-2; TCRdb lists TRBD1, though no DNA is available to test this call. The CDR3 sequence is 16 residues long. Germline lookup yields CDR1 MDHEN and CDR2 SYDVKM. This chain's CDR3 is CASTFPGPGLDRGYTF.

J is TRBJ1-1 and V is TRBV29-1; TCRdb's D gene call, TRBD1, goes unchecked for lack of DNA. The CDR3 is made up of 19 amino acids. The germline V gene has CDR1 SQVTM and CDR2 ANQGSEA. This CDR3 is CSARRVTGDGYYLNTEAFF.

Here the CDR3 reads CSARPLQGLSYNSPLHF. The rearrangement links TRBV20-1 to TRBJ1-6; TCRdb reports TRBD1, a call that lacks DNA to check it against. The CDR3 sequence is 17 residues long. Germline CDR1 is DFQATT and CDR2 is SNEGSKA (reference sequence).

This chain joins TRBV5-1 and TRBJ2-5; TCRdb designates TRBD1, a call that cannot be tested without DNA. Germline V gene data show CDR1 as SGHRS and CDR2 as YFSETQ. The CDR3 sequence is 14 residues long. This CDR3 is CASSVQGSQETQYF.

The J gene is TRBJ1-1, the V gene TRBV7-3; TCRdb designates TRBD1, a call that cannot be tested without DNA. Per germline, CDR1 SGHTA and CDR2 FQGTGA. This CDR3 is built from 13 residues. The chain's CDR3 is CASSYTGATEAFF. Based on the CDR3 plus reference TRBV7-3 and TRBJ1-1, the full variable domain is GAGVSQTPSNKVTEKGKYVELRCDPISGHTALYWYRQSLGQGPEFLIYFQGTGAADDSGLPNDRFFAVRPEGSVSTLKIQRTERGDSAVYLCASSYTGATEAFFGQGTRLTVV.

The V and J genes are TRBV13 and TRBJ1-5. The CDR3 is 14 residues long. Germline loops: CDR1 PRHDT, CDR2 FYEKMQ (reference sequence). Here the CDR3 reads CASSPRGGKQPQHF.

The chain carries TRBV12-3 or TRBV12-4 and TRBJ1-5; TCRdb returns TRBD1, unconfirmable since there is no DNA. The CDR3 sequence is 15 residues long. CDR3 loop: CASSAMEDIQQPQHF.

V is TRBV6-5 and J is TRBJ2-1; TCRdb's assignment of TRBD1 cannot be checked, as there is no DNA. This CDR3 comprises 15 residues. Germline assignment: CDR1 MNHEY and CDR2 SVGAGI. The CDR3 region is CASSYLGDRTNEQFF.

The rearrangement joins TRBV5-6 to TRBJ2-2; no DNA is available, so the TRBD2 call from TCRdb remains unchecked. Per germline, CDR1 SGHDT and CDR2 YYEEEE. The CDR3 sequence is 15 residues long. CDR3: CASKGGGALSGELFF.

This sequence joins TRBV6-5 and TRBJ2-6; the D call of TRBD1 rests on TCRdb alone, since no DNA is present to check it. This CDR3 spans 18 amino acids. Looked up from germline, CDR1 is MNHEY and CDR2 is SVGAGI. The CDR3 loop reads CASSYSIEWGGGANVLTF.

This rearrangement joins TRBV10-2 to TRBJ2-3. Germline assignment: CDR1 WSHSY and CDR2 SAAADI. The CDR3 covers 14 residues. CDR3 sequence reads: CASRNAGGTDTQYF.

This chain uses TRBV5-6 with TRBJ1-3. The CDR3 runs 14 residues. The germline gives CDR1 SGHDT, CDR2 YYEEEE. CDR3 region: CASSLGNSGNTIYF. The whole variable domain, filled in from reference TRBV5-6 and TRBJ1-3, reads DAGVTQSPTHLIKTRGQQVTLRCSPKSGHDTVSWYQQALGQGPQFIFQYYEEEERQRGNFPDRFSGHQFPNYSSELNVNALLLGDSALYLCASSLGNSGNTIYFGEGSWLTVV.